The rows below give T cell receptor beta chains drawn from one sample of a study of T cell responses to AZD1222 COVID-19 vaccine. Clones were read by immunoSEQ multiplex PCR, and TCRdb kept only the in-frame ones, dropping some. The data show some 170,000 clones, around 90% seen once. Sequences were derived from peripheral blood, sampled on day 0 of AZD1222 vaccination. The receptors come from an adult in good health. The CDR3 runs from the conserved cysteine through the conserved F or W. Fields, in order: CDR3 length, V gene, J gene, clone size, D gene, CDR3 protein, CDR3 DNA. The D gene is left open where the match is weak. Not every row has a clone size; where given, it reads once, few, many or a size class.

14	TRBV11-2	TRBJ2-5	-	-	CASSLREGKETQYF	TGTGCCAGCAGCTTACGTGAGGGGAAAGAGACCCAGTACTTC
14	TRBV10-2	TRBJ1-5	once	-	CASSERGNNQPQHF	TGCGCCAGCAGTGAGCGGGGAAACAATCAGCCCCAGCATTTT
13	TRBV6-5	TRBJ1-2	-	TRBD1	CASTTGQAYGYTF	TGTGCCAGCACCACGGGACAGGCTTATGGCTACACCTTC
14	TRBV3-1/TRBV3-2	TRBJ2-1	-	-	CASSPGVSYNEQFF	TGTGCCAGCAGCCCTGGCGTCTCCTACAATGAGCAGTTCTTC
13	TRBV19	TRBJ2-2	-	-	CASSNEGTGELFF	TGTGCCAGTAGCAATGAAGGGACCGGGGAGCTGTTTTTT
15	TRBV7-9	TRBJ1-2	-	-	CASSLVESGFNGYTF	TGTGCCAGCAGCTTAGTCGAGTCAGGGTTCAATGGCTACACCTTC
13	TRBV2	TRBJ1-5	-	-	CASSGGNNQPQHF	TGTGCCAGCAGTGGAGGGAACAATCAGCCCCAGCATTTT
13	TRBV3-1/TRBV3-2	TRBJ1-1	-	-	CASSQGGNTEAFF	TGTGCCAGCAGCCAAGGGGGAAACACTGAAGCTTTCTTT
18	TRBV3-1/TRBV3-2	TRBJ1-3	once	-	CASSQDSPGLKEGNTIYF	TGTGCCAGCAGCCAAGATTCACCGGGTCTCAAGGAGGGAAACACCATATATTTT
12	TRBV14	TRBJ1-3	-	-	CASSQTGNTIYF	TGTGCCAGCAGCCAAACAGGAAACACCATATATTTT
14	TRBV5-1	TRBJ2-3	-	TRBD2	CASSSGSSTDTQYF	TGCGCCAGCTCTAGCGGATCTAGCACAGATACGCAGTATTTT
14	TRBV27	TRBJ1-2	once	-	CASSLGRINYGYTF	TGTGCCAGCAGTTTGGGTAGGATTAACTATGGCTACACCTTC
15	TRBV15	TRBJ1-1	-	-	CATSRYRQMNTEAFF	TGTGCCACCAGCAGGTATCGACAGATGAACACTGAAGCTTTCTTT
16	TRBV6-1	TRBJ2-3	-	TRBD1	CASSARGQMSTDTQYF	TGTGCCAGCAGTGCAAGGGGGCAGATGAGCACAGATACGCAGTATTTT
17	TRBV5-1	TRBJ1-1	-	-	CASSPGFWVGVNTEAFF	TGCGCCAGCAGCCCCGGGTTTTGGGTAGGGGTGAACACTGAAGCTTTCTTT
13	TRBV14	TRBJ1-6	-	-	CASSQNPGSPLHF	TGTGCCAGCAGCCAAAACCCGGGGTCACCCCTCCACTTT
16	TRBV27	TRBJ1-1	-	-	CASSVRPQGRGTEAFF	TGTGCCAGCAGTGTACGTCCCCAGGGGAGGGGCACTGAAGCTTTCTTT
17	TRBV4-1	TRBJ2-1	-	TRBD1	CASSQGSTGGAYNEQFF	TGCGCCAGCAGCCAAGGATCGACAGGGGGCGCCTACAATGAGCAGTTCTTC
15	TRBV5-1	TRBJ2-3	-	TRBD2	CASSRTSGRADTQYF	TGCGCCAGCAGCAGGACTAGCGGGAGGGCCGATACGCAGTATTTT
13	TRBV3-1/TRBV3-2	TRBJ1-1	-	-	CASYLSGGTEAFF	TGTGCCTCTTATTTGTCCGGGGGCACTGAAGCTTTCTTT
13	TRBV7-2	TRBJ1-5	-	-	CASSLEWGQPQHF	TGTGCCAGCAGCTTAGAATGGGGACAGCCCCAGCATTTT
16	TRBV7-2	TRBJ1-2	-	TRBD1	CASSLTRRQGAYGYTF	TGTGCCAGCAGCTTAACTCGTCGACAGGGTGCCTATGGCTACACCTTC
13	TRBV29-1	TRBJ2-7	once	TRBD2	CSVESGRTYEQYF	TGCAGCGTTGAAAGCGGGAGGACCTACGAGCAGTACTTC
19	TRBV13	TRBJ1-5	-	TRBD1	CASSPDRGPSWDSNQPQHF	TGTGCCAGCAGCCCAGACAGGGGGCCGAGTTGGGATAGCAATCAGCCCCAGCATTTT
17	TRBV3-1/TRBV3-2	TRBJ2-7	-	TRBD2	CASSPMVAGGLSYEQYF	TGTGCCAGCAGCCCAATGGTAGCGGGAGGGCTTTCCTACGAGCAGTACTTC
16	TRBV18	TRBJ2-7	-	TRBD2	CASSPVGLGLVNEQYF	TGTGCCAGCTCACCCGTGGGGCTGGGACTAGTAAACGAGCAGTACTTC
13	TRBV2	TRBJ1-2	-	-	CASSELEKGGYTF	TGTGCCAGCAGTGAACTGGAGAAAGGTGGCTACACCTTC
16	TRBV4-1	TRBJ1-5	-	TRBD1	CASSQEGGQGDQPQHF	TGCGCCAGCAGCCAAGAAGGGGGACAGGGTGATCAGCCCCAGCATTTT
15	TRBV6-5	TRBJ2-7	-	TRBD1	CASSYSTGGSYEQYF	TGTGCCAGCAGTTACTCTACAGGGGGCTCATACGAGCAGTACTTC
13	TRBV12-3/TRBV12-4	TRBJ2-1	-	-	CASTTGQMDEQFF	TGTGCCAGCACCACGGGGCAGATGGATGAGCAGTTCTTC
17	TRBV5-1	TRBJ1-4	-	-	CASSIGPPVATNEKLFF	TGCGCCAGCAGCATCGGACCTCCAGTTGCAACTAATGAAAAACTGTTTTTT
16	TRBV4-2	TRBJ1-5	-	-	CASSQEVGEVGQPQHF	TGTGCCAGCAGCCAAGAAGTGGGGGAGGTTGGCCAGCCCCAGCATTTT
17	TRBV3-1/TRBV3-2	TRBJ2-6	-	TRBD1	CASSHPLTGTGANVLTF	TGTGCCAGCAGCCATCCCCTGACAGGGACTGGGGCCAACGTCCTGACTTTC
18	TRBV28	TRBJ1-1	-	-	CASSLRDGAGDPNTEAFF	TGTGCCAGCAGTCTCCGCGACGGGGCAGGGGACCCAAACACTGAAGCTTTCTTT
12	TRBV10-1	TRBJ2-7	-	TRBD1	CASSTGVNEQYF	TGCGCCAGCTCAACAGGGGTCAACGAGCAGTACTTC
14	TRBV19	TRBJ1-2	-	-	CASSIQGINYGYTF	TGTGCCAGTAGTATACAGGGGATTAACTATGGCTACACCTTC
13	TRBV27	TRBJ2-7	-	-	CASSLYYTYEQYF	TGTGCCAGCAGTTTATATTATACCTACGAGCAGTACTTC
18	TRBV14	TRBJ1-3	-	-	CASSQYQGQLTAGNTIYF	TGTGCCAGCAGCCAGTACCAAGGACAGTTGACTGCTGGAAACACCATATATTTT
14	TRBV7-8	TRBJ1-1	-	-	CASTNPGQNTEAFF	TGTGCCAGCACCAACCCGGGACAGAACACTGAAGCTTTCTTT
15	TRBV5-1	TRBJ2-7	-	-	CASSLGAGGLNEQYF	TGCGCCAGCAGCTTAGGAGCAGGGGGGCTGAACGAGCAGTACTTC
16	TRBV7-6	TRBJ2-1	-	-	CASSLSSVSSYNEQFF	TGTGCCAGCAGCTTAAGTTCTGTTAGCTCCTACAATGAGCAGTTCTTC